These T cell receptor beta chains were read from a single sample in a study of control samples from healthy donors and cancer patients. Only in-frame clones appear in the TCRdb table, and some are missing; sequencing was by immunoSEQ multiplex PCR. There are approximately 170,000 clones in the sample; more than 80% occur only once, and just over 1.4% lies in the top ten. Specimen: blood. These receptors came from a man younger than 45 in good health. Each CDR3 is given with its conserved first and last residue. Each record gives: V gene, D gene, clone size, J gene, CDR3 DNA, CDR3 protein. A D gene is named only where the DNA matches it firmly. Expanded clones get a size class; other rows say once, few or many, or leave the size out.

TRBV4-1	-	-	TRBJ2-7	TGCGCCAGCAGCTCAGATGGCAGATCCTACGAGCAGTACTTC	CASSSDGRSYEQYF
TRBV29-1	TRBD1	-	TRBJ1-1	TGCAGCGTTACAGGGGGCTGGAACACTGAAGCTTTCTTT	CSVTGGWNTEAFF
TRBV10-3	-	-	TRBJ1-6	TGTGCCATCAGTGACCGTAATTCACCCCTCCACTTT	CAISDRNSPLHF
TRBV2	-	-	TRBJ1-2	TGTGCCAGCACAGGGACTGGTAGTGGCTACACCTTC	CASTGTGSGYTF
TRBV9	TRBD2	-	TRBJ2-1	TGTGCCAGCAGCGTGGGGGCTAGCGGGAGCATGAATGAGCAGTTCTTC	CASSVGASGSMNEQFF
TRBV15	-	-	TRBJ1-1	TGTGCCACCAGCAGCGGCGGGTACACTGAAGCTTTCTTT	CATSSGGYTEAFF
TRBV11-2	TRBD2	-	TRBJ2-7	TGTGCCAGCAGCTTAGATGGCGGGAGCCCCTCCTACGAGCAGTACTTC	CASSLDGGSPSYEQYF
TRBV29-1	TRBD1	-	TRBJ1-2	TGCAGCGTTACCCTAATTGGGACAGTCGGCGCGTTCCCCTACTATGGCTACACCTTC	CSVTLIGTVGAFPYYGYTF
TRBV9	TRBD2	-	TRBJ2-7	TGTGCCAGCAGCGTTTCTAGCGGGAGCTCCTACGAGCAGTACTTC	CASSVSSGSSYEQYF
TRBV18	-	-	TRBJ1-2	TGTGCCAGCTCACAGGACCCCAACTATGGCTACACCTTC	CASSQDPNYGYTF
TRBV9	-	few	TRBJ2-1	TGTGCCAGCAGCCCCCAGAGAGATTGGGCGGCAAATGAGCAGTTCTTC	CASSPQRDWAANEQFF
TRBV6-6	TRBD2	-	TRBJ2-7	TGTGCCAGCAGGGCAGGACTAGCGGATTCCTACGAGCAGTACTTC	CASRAGLADSYEQYF
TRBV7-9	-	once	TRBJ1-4	TGTGCCAGCAGCTTATCCCCCCGGGCCGGCGCAACTAATGAAAAACTGTTTTTT	CASSLSPRAGATNEKLFF
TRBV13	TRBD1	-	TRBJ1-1	TGTGCCAGCAGCTTAAAGACAGGGGGTCCTGCGACTGAAGCTTTCTTT	CASSLKTGGPATEAFF
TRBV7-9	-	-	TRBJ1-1	TGTGCCAGCAGCACAAGTACTCGGCGTAATGTAGAGGCTTTCTTT	CASSTSTRRNVEAFF
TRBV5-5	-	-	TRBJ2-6	TGTGCCAGCAGCTTTTCCTCTGGGGCCAACGTCCTGACTTTC	CASSFSSGANVLTF
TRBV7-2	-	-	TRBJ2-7	TGTGCCAGCAGCTTAGCGAACAGGGTGAGCGACGAGCAGTACTTC	CASSLANRVSDEQYF
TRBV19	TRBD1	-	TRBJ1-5	TGTGCCAGTAGTACACAGGGGGCGAAGCAGCCCCAGCATTTT	CASSTQGAKQPQHF
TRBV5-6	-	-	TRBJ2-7	TGTGCCAGCAGCTTTGACGGATTACTTTCCTACGAGCAGTACTTC	CASSFDGLLSYEQYF
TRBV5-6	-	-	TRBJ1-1	TGTGCCAGCAGCTTGGGGACAGTTGCAAGATCCACTGAAGCTTTCTTT	CASSLGTVARSTEAFF
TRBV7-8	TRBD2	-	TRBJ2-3	TGTGCCAGCAGCCGTGAGATAAGCGGGGGTACAGATACGCAGTATTTT	CASSREISGGTDTQYF
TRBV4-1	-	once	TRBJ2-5	TGCGCCAGCAGCCAAGTACTTCAAGAGACCCAGTACTTC	CASSQVLQETQYF
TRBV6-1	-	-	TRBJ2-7	TGTGCCAGCAGTGAAAGGGGGTTGGGTACAGCATTCTACGAGCAGTACTTC	CASSERGLGTAFYEQYF
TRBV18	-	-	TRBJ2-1	TGTGCCAGCTCACCCGCCCGAGGGGACTACAATGAGCAGTTCTTC	CASSPARGDYNEQFF
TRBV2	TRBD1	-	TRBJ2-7	TGTGCCAGCAGGGATGACAGGGGAGGCGAGCAGTACTTC	CASRDDRGGEQYF
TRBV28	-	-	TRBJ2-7	TGTGCCAGCAGACCCGGACAAGGGGCTACCTACGAGCAGTACTTC	CASRPGQGATYEQYF
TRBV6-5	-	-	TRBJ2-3	TGTGCCAGCAGTTTTTTGCGTGGGAGCGGCACAGATACGCAGTATTTT	CASSFLRGSGTDTQYF
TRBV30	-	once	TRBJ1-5	TGTGCCTGGAGTGTGACTCGCGGGGGTCAGCCCCAGCATTTT	CAWSVTRGGQPQHF
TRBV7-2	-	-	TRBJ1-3	TGTGCCAGCAGCTTAGTTGCTAGCTCTGGAAACACCATATATTTT	CASSLVASSGNTIYF
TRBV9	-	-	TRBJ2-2	TGTGCCAGCAGCGCTGGGGGGCAGGTCCGCACCGGGGAGCTGTTTTTT	CASSAGGQVRTGELFF
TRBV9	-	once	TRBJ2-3	TGTGCCAGCACCCGGAGCCTAGGGGATACGCAGTATTTT	CASTRSLGDTQYF
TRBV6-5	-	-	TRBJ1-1	TGTGCCAGCAGTTACCAGACAGGCACTGAAGCTTTCTTT	CASSYQTGTEAFF
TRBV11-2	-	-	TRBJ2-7	TGTGCCAGCAGCTTAGGTAGGGACGGCATTACCTACGAGCAGTACTTC	CASSLGRDGITYEQYF
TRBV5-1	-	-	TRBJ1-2	TGCGCCAGCAGCTTGGAGTCTGGCTACACCTTC	CASSLESGYTF
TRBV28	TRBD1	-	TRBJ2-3	TGTGCCAGCAGTTCTTCCTACAGGGGGCTCACAGATACGCAGTATTTT	CASSSSYRGLTDTQYF
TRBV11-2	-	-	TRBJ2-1	TGTGCCAGCAGCTTAGGACTAAATGAGCAGTTCTTC	CASSLGLNEQFF
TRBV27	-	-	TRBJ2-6	TGTGCCAGCAGTTTGTACGGGCCCTTTGGGGCCAACGTCCTGACTTTC	CASSLYGPFGANVLTF
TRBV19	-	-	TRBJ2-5	TGTGCCAGTAGTATAGAAATGAGGTCCTACCAAGAGACCCAGTACTTC	CASSIEMRSYQETQYF
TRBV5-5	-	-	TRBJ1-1	TGTGCCAGCAGCTTGGATAGTTTCGGCACTGAAGCTTTCTTT	CASSLDSFGTEAFF
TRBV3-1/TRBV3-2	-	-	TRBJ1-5	TGTGCCAGCAGCATCCAGGGCCATCAGCCCCAGCATTTT	CASSIQGHQPQHF
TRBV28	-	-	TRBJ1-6	TGTGCCAGCAGTCCACCCACCAGGGGTTCACCCCTCCACTTT	CASSPPTRGSPLHF
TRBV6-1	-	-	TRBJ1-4	TGTGCCAGCAGTGAACAGGGGAGGGGTGAAAAACTGTTTTTT	CASSEQGRGEKLFF
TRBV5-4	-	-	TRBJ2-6	TGTGCCAGCAGCCCGGCCAGGGCTGGGGCCAACGTCCTGACTTTC	CASSPARAGANVLTF
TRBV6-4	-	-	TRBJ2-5	TGTGCCAGCAGTGACAAGGGAAGGGTAGTGGAAGAGACCCAGTACTTC	CASSDKGRVVEETQYF
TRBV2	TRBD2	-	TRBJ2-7	TGTGCCATCACGCCCTTCTCCCAGCGGGGGGCCTTCCGTTACGAGCAGTACTTC	CAITPFSQRGAFRYEQYF